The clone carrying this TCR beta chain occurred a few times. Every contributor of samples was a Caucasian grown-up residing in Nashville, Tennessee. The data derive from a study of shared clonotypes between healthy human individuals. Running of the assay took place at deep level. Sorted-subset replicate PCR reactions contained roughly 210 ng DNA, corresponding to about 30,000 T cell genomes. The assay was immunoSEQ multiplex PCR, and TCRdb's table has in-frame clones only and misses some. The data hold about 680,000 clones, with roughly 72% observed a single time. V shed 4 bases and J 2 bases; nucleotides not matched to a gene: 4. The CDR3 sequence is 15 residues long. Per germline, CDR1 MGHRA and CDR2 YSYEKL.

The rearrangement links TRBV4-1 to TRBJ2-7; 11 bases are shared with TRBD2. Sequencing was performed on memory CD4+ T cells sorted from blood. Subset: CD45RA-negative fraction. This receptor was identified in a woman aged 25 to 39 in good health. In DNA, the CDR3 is TGCGCCAGCAGCCTCATAGCGGGAGGGCCCTACGAGCAGTACTTC. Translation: CASSLIAGGPYEQYF.